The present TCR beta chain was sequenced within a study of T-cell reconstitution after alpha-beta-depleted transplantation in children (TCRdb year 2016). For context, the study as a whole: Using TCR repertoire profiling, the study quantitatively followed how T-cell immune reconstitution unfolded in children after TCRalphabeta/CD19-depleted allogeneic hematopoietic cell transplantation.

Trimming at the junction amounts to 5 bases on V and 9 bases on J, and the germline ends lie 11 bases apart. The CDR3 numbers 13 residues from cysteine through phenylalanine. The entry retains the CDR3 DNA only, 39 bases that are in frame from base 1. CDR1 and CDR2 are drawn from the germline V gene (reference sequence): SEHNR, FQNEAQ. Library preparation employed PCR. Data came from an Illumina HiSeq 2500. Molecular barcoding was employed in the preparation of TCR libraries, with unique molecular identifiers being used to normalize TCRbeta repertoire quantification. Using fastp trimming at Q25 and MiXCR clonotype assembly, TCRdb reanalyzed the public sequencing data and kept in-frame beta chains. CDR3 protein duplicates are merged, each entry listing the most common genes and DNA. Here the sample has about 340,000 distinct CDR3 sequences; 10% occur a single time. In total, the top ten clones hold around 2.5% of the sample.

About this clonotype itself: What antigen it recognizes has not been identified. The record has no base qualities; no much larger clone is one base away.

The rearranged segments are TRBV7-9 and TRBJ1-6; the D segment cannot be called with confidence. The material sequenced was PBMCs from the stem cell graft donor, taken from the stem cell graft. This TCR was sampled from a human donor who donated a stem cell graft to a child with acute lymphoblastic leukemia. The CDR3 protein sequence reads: CASSRFNGSPLHF. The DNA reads TGTGCCAGCAGCCGATTTAACGGTTCACCCCTCCACTTT.